This TCR beta chain was captured by sequencing in a study of T-cell memory formation after mild COVID-19. General observations from the study: There was a balanced CD4/CD8 profile in clones contracting day 15 to 85, and later expanders leaned CD4+.

This clonotype was seen a few times. Its cognate antigen is unknown. TCRdb called the 5' RACE reads again in MiXCR, with one record for every CDR3 protein. The data show about 90,000 distinct CDR3 sequences, 10% to 15% seen once. CDR3 length: 12 amino acids. Per the germline V gene, CDR1 is SEHNR and CDR2 is FQNEAQ (reference sequence). V lost 3 bases, J lost 6 bases, and 3 bases lay in between. J is TRBJ2-6 and V is TRBV7-9; D unresolved. This clonotype originated in an adult woman who had mild COVID-19 (a few samples of this study predate the infection). Cell type and time point are not known. The sample comprised PBMCs or a T cell subset sorted from them (not recorded which). The CDR3: CASSFEANVLTF. Here the CDR3 DNA reads TGTGCCAGCAGCTTCGAGGCCAACGTCCTGACTTTC.